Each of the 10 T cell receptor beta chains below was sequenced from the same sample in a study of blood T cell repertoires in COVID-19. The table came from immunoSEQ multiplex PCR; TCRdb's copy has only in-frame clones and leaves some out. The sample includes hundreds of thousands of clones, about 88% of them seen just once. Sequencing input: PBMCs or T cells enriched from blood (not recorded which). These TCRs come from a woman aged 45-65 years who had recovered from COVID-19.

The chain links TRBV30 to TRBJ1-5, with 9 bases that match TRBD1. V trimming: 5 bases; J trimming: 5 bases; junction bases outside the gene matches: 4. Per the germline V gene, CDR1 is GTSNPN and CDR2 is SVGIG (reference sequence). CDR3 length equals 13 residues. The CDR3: CAWGQGPDQPQHF. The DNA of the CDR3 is TGTGCCTGGGGACAGGGGCCTGATCAGCCCCAGCATTTT. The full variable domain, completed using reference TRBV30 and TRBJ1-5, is SQTIHQWPATLVQPVGSPLSLECTVEGTSNPNLYWYRQAAGRGLQLLFYSVGIGQISSEVPQNLSASRPQDRQFILSSKKLLLSDSGFYLCAWGQGPDQPQHFGDGTRLSIL.

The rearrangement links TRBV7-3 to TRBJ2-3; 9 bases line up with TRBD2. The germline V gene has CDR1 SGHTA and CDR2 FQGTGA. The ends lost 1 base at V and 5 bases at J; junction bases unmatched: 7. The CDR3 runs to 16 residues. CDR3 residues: CASSLKGSGRVDTQYF. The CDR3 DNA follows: TGTGCCAGCAGCTTAAAGGGTAGCGGGAGAGTAGATACGCAGTATTTT.

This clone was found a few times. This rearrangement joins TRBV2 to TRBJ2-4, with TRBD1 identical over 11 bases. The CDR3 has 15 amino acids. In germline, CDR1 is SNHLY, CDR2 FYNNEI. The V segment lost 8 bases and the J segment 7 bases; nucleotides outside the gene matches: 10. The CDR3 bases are TGTGCCAGCCGCCGAGGACAGGGGGCAGGGAACATTCAGTACTTC. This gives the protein CASRRGQGAGNIQYF.

This CDR3 is CASKLAGVYNEQFF. Written as DNA, the CDR3 is TGTGCCAGCAAGCTAGCGGGAGTTTACAATGAGCAGTTCTTC. The chain employs TRBV27 and TRBJ2-1; 10 bases map to TRBD2. This CDR3 has 14 residues. The germline gives CDR1 MNHEY, CDR2 SMNVEV (reference sequence). V dropped 7 bases and J dropped 4; count of bases not matched to a gene: 4.

In DNA form, the CDR3 reads TGTGCCAGCAGCCAAGATCTTCCTGACAGGGCGCGGGATACGCAGTATTTT. Protein product: CASSQDLPDRARDTQYF. The rearrangement links TRBV3-1 (or the pseudogene TRBV3-2) to TRBJ2-3; 7 bases line up with TRBD1. Unmatched junction bases numbered 12, after V lost 0 bases and J lost 6 bases. The CDR3 spans 17 residues. Germline V lookup: CDR1 LGHDT, CDR2 YNNKEL (reference sequence).

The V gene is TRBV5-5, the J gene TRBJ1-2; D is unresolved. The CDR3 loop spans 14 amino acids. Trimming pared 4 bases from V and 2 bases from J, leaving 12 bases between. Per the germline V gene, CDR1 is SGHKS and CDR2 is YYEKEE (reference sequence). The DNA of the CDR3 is TGTGCCAGCAGCCCTCTTGGGCAGAACTATGGCTACACCTTC. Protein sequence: CASSPLGQNYGYTF.

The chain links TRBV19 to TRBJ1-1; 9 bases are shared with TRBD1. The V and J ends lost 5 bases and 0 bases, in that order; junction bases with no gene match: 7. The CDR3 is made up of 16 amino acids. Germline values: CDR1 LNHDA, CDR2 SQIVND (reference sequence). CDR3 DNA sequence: TGTGCCAGTAGTCTATGGACAGGGGCCCTGAACACTGAAGCTTTCTTT. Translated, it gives CASSLWTGALNTEAFF.

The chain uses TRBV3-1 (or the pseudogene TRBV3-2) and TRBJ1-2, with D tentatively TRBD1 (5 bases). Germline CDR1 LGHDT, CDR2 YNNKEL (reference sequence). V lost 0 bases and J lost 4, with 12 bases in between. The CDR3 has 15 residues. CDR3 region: CASSQDWQGFYGYTF. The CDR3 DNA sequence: TGTGCCAGCAGCCAAGACTGGCAGGGATTCTATGGCTACACCTTC.

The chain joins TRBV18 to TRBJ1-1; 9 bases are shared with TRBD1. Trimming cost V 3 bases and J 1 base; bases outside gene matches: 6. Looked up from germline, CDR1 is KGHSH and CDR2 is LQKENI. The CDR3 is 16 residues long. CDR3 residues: CASSPLKQGANTEAFF. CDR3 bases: TGTGCCAGCTCACCTCTCAAACAGGGGGCGAACACTGAAGCTTTCTTT.

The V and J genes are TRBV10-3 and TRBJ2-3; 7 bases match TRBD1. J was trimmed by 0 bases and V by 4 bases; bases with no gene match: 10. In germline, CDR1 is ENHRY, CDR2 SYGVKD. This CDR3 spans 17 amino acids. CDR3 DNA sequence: TGTGCCATCAGTGCCCCCGACAGGGTCGGTAGCACAGATACGCAGTATTTT. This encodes CAISAPDRVGSTDTQYF.